The 4 T cell receptor beta chains below were found in one sample sequenced in a study of shared clonotypes between healthy human individuals. Produced via immunoSEQ multiplex PCR; TCRdb's table is partial and in-frame only. Here the sample spans millions of clones, 93% being singletons. The source material was naive CD4+ T cells from PBMCs. Subset given: CD45RA+ positively selected. The receptor source for this set is a man younger than 30 in good health. Some clones in this sample may be carry-over from other donors' samples.

The J gene is TRBJ2-7, the V gene TRBV2; D is unclear. The CDR3 has 14 amino acids. Germline V CDR1 and CDR2: SNHLY, FYNNEI. Trimming shortened V by 5 bases and J by 3 bases, and 14 bases separated the two germline ends. DNA of the CDR3: TGTGCCAGCAGTCAAGGGTTGAAGGGCTACGAGCAGTACTTC. It encodes CASSQGLKGYEQYF.

This chain links TRBV28 with TRBJ2-7; a possible D gene is TRBD2 (6 bases). V was shortened by 4 bases and J by 9 bases, with 19 bases between the two germline ends. CDR1 MDHEN and CDR2 SYDVKM come from the germline V gene. The CDR3 is 14 amino acids. The CDR3 reads CASSSPGLGFGQYF. The DNA of the CDR3 is TGTGCCAGCAGTTCCCCGGGACTGGGGTTTGGGCAGTACTTC.

This chain connects TRBV7-9 to TRBJ2-1, with unresolved D. Germline lookup yields CDR1 SEHNR and CDR2 FQNEAQ (reference sequence). Trimming took 4 bases from V and 2 from J, leaving 15 bases between them. The CDR3 sequence is 16 residues long. The CDR3 DNA is TGTGCCAGCAGCTCCAGCCAAGCGAGAACCTACAATGAGCAGTTCTTC. Amino acids: CASSSSQARTYNEQFF.

The rearrangement uses TRBV29-1 and TRBJ1-1; the D gene is possibly TRBD1 (5 bases). Germline CDR1 reads SQVTM; CDR2 reads ANQGSEA. V gave up 7 bases and J gave up 10 bases, with 22 bases separating them. The CDR3 has 13 residues. The CDR3 region has the DNA TGCAGCGCAAGGGGCAGGGAGCGTCCCGGAGCTTTCTTT. Translated: CSARGRERPGAFF. Full variable domain (rest looked up from reference TRBV29-1 and TRBJ1-1): SAVISQKPSRDICQRGTSLTIQCQVDSQVTMMFWYRQQPGQSLTLIATANQGSEATYESGFVIDKFPISRPNLTFSTLTVSNMSPEDSSIYLCSARGRERPGAFFGQGTRLTVV.